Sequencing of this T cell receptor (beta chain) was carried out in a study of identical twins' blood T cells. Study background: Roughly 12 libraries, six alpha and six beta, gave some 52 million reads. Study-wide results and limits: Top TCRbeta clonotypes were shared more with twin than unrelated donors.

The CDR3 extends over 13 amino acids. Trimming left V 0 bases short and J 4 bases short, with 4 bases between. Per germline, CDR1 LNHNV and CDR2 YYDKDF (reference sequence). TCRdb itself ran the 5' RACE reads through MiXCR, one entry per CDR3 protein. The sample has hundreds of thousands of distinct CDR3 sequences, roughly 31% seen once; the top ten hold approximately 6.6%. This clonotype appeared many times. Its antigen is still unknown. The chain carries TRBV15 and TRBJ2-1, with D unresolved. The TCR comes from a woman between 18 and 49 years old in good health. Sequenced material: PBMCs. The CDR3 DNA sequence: TGTGCCACCAGCAGAGATTTTTACAATGAGCAGTTCTTC. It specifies CATSRDFYNEQFF.